The sequence of this T cell receptor beta chain was determined in a study of cytomegalovirus exposure and HLA in healthy donors. Study at large: Both the approximately 120 validation repertoires and the 500 to 700 first-cohort repertoires used the same platform, as reported by a later analysis. Points from the study as a whole: Most TCRs appeared rarely, but some public TCRs recurred in many donors. The CMV antigen specificity of a few CMV-associated chains was confirmed through in vitro analysis. Among TCR beta chains, those listed as cytomegalovirus-associated numbered over 150.

Germline lookup yields CDR1 MNHEY and CDR2 SVGAGI. The CDR3 is made up of 14 amino acids. With V trimmed by 2 bases and J by 4 bases, 4 bases remained unmatched. As concerns this clone: The antigen is not known.

The table came from immunoSEQ multiplex PCR; TCRdb's copy has only in-frame clones and leaves some out. The table has 180,000 or so clones, around nine tenths seen once. Sequencing used PBMCs. The chain combines TRBV6-5 with TRBJ2-5, with TRBD2 identical over 7 bases. This sequence originates from a man aged 25-45 years in good health and CMV-seropositive. DNA for the CDR3: TGTGCCAGCAGTTACGGGTCTAGCGGAGAGACCCAGTACTTC. It translates to CASSYGSSGETQYF.